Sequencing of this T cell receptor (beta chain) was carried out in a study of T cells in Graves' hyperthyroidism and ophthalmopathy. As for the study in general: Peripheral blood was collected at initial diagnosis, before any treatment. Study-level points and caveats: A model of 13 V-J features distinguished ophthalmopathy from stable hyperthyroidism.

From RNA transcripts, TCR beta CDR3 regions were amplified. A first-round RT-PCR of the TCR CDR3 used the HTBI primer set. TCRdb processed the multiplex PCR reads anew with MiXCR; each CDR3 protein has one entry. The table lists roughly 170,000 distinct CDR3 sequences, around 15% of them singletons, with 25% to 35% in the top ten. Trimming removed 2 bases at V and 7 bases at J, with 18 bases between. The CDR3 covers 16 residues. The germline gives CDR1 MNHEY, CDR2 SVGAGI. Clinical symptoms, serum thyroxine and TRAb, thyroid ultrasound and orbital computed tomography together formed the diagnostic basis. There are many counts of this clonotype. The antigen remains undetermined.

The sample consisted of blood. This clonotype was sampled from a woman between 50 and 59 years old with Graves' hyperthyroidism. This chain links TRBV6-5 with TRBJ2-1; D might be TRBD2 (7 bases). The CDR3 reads CASSYPLGGGQNEQFF. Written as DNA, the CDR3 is TGTGCCAGCAGTTACCCCCTAGGGGGGGGCCAGAATGAGCAGTTCTTC.